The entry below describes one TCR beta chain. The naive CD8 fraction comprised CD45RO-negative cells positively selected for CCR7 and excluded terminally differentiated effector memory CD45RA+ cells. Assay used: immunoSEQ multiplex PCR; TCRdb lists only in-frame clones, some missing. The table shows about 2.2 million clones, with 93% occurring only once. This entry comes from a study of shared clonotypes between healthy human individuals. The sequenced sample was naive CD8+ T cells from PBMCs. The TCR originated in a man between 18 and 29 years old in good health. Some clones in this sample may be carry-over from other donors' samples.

The CDR3 loop reads CASTAPTNEKLFF. CDR3 DNA sequence: TGTGCCAGCACAGCACCAACTAATGAAAAACTGTTTTTT. The chain uses TRBV2 and TRBJ1-4; no reliable D call. The V end lost 7 bases, the J end lost 0 bases, and 6 bases lay between the germline ends. Germline CDR1 SNHLY, CDR2 FYNNEI. The length of the CDR3 is 13 residues. Full variable domain (missing parts from reference TRBV2 and TRBJ1-4): EPEVTQTPSHQVTQMGQEVILRCVPISNHLYFYWYRQILGQKVEFLVSFYNNEISEKSEIFDDQFSVERPDGSNFTLKIRSTKLEDSAMYFCASTAPTNEKLFFGSGTQLSVL.